These T cell receptor beta chains were read from a single sample in a study of cytomegalovirus exposure and HLA in healthy donors. Repertoires were generated with immunoSEQ multiplex PCR, while TCRdb's copy carries only in-frame clones and drops some. The sample has roughly 230,000 clones, around 90% seen once; the top ten hold 1.5% to 2%. The sample was PBMCs. All receptors derive from a girl aged 2 to 10 in good health and CMV-seronegative. CDR3s include the opening cysteine and the closing phenylalanine or tryptophan. Each record gives: V gene, clone size, D gene, J gene, CDR3 length, CDR3 DNA, CDR3 protein. A D gene is named only where the DNA matches it firmly. Size tells how often a clone was seen (once, few, many) or the class of an expanded clone, and some rows leave it out.

v_gene: TRBV7-6
abundance: -
d_gene: TRBD1
j_gene: TRBJ2-1
len: 13
CDR3nt: TGTGCCAGCAGCGACTCGGGACAGCTAGAGCAGTTCTTC
CDR3aa: CASSDSGQLEQFF

v_gene: TRBV5-4
abundance: -
d_gene: TRBD1
j_gene: TRBJ2-7
len: 16
CDR3nt: TGTGCCAGCAGCTCTAATGGACAGGGCCTATCCTACGAGCAGTACTTC
CDR3aa: CASSSNGQGLSYEQYF

v_gene: TRBV18
abundance: once
d_gene: -
j_gene: TRBJ1-2
len: 14
CDR3nt: TGTGCCAGCTCACCGACTCGAAGCAACTATGGCTACACCTTC
CDR3aa: CASSPTRSNYGYTF

v_gene: TRBV7-9
abundance: -
d_gene: -
j_gene: TRBJ2-7
len: 12
CDR3nt: TGTGCCAGCAGCGGAAGACTCTACGAGCAGTACTTC
CDR3aa: CASSGRLYEQYF

v_gene: TRBV9
abundance: -
d_gene: -
j_gene: TRBJ2-2
len: 13
CDR3nt: TGTGCCAGCTCCCCCACGGGGACCGGGGAGCTGTTTTTT
CDR3aa: CASSPTGTGELFF

v_gene: TRBV11-1
abundance: -
d_gene: TRBD1
j_gene: TRBJ2-7
len: 15
CDR3nt: TGTGCCAGCAGCTTAGGGACAGGGATCTACTACGAGCAGTACTTC
CDR3aa: CASSLGTGIYYEQYF

v_gene: TRBV25-1
abundance: -
d_gene: -
j_gene: TRBJ1-1
len: 14
CDR3nt: TGTGCCAGCAGTGACTCGGACAGTGGCACTGAAGCTTTCTTT
CDR3aa: CASSDSDSGTEAFF

v_gene: TRBV5-1
abundance: -
d_gene: TRBD1
j_gene: TRBJ1-2
len: 16
CDR3nt: TGCGCCAGCAGCCTTACCCCGACGACAGGGGCGGGGGGCTACACCTTC
CDR3aa: CASSLTPTTGAGGYTF

v_gene: TRBV10-3
abundance: -
d_gene: TRBD1
j_gene: TRBJ1-2
len: 15
CDR3nt: TGTGCCATCAGTGAGCTCTTAGACAGGGGGCTTGGCTACACCTTC
CDR3aa: CAISELLDRGLGYTF

v_gene: TRBV2
abundance: once
d_gene: TRBD1
j_gene: TRBJ2-3
len: 14
CDR3nt: TGTGCCAGCAGTCCGGGACAGGGAGCCGATACGCAGTATTTT
CDR3aa: CASSPGQGADTQYF